The 14 T cell receptor beta chains below come from one sample, sequenced in a study of blood T cell repertoires in COVID-19. Profiling relied on immunoSEQ multiplex PCR, and the TCRdb table lists in-frame clones only, not all of them. The data contain tens of thousands of clones, around 91% of them singletons. Sequenced: peripheral blood. These receptors were obtained from a woman older than 75 with active or convalescent COVID-19.

J is TRBJ2-7 and V is TRBV11-2, with D perhaps matching TRBD1 (5 bases). CDR3 length: 12 residues. Germline V gene data show CDR1 as SGHAT and CDR2 as FQNNGV. V dropped 5 bases and J dropped 4 bases, with 9 bases sitting between them. CDR3 in DNA: TGTGCCAGCAGCCCGCAGGGTTACGAGCAGTACTTC. Protein sequence: CASSPQGYEQYF.

The rearrangement joins TRBV7-6 to TRBJ2-7; 7 bases match TRBD2. Germline V gene sequence: CDR1 SGHVS, CDR2 FNYEAQ. CDR3 length equals 16 residues. The V and J ends lost 0 bases and 2 bases, in that order; junction bases with no gene match: 7. CDR3 amino acids: CASSLAAGVGTYEQYF. CDR3 sequence (DNA): TGTGCCAGCAGCTTAGCGGCGGGAGTGGGCACCTACGAGCAGTACTTC. Using reference TRBV7-6 and TRBJ2-7 for the parts outside the CDR3, the full variable domain is GAGVSQSPRYKVTKRGQDVALRCDPISGHVSLYWYRQALGQGPEFLTYFNYEAQQDKSGLPNDRFSAERPEGSISTLTIQRTEQRDSAMYRCASSLAAGVGTYEQYFGPGTRLTVT.

The gene calls are TRBV7-8 and TRBJ1-6; TRBD1 matches at 8 bases. From germline, CDR1 is SGHVS and CDR2 FQNEAQ. Unmatched junction bases numbered 6, after V lost 0 bases and J lost 8 bases. The CDR3 has 16 amino acids. The CDR3 sequence: CASSLATGGSYSPLHF. The CDR3 coding sequence is TGTGCCAGCAGCTTAGCTACAGGGGGTTCGTATTCACCCCTCCACTTT.

Here the CDR3 DNA reads TGTGCCAGCAGCTTGGCCGGGGCTAGCGGGCTTTACGAGCAGTACTTC. Translated, it gives CASSLAGASGLYEQYF. This chain joins TRBV5-4 and TRBJ2-7, with 8 positions matching TRBD2. V trimming: 0 bases; J trimming: 4 bases; junction bases outside the gene matches: 9. This CDR3 has 16 residues. The V gene's germline CDR1 is SGHNT and CDR2 YYREEE (reference sequence).

The chain employs TRBV5-1 and TRBJ2-4; a weak D match, TRBD2 (6 bases). The germline V gene encodes CDR1 SGHRS and CDR2 YFSETQ. Trimming cost V 0 bases and J 6 bases, with 16 bases left between them. The CDR3 runs 16 residues. CDR3: CASSLEGTASRNIQYF. CDR3 in DNA: TGCGCCAGCAGCTTGGAGGGGACTGCCTCAAGAAACATTCAGTACTTC. Together with reference TRBV5-1 and TRBJ2-4, the CDR3 gives the full variable domain: KAGVTQTPRYLIKTRGQQVTLSCSPISGHRSVSWYQQTPGQGLQFLFEYFSETQRNKGNFPGRFSGRQFSNSRSEMNVSTLELGDSALYLCASSLEGTASRNIQYFGAGTRLSVL.

The rearrangement uses TRBV5-6 and TRBJ2-3, with 8 positions matching TRBD2. CDR1 and CDR2 from the germline V gene are SGHDT and YYEEEE. The CDR3 extends over 15 amino acids. Trimming cost V 4 bases and J 5 bases; bases outside gene matches: 9. CDR3 sequence (DNA): TGTGCCAGCAGCCTCAAGGGCAGCGGGAGAGATACGCAGTATTTT. As protein: CASSLKGSGRDTQYF.

The V gene is TRBV3-1 (or the pseudogene TRBV3-2), the J gene TRBJ1-1; D perhaps matches TRBD1 (6 bases). This CDR3 is built from 14 residues. V lost 3 bases and J 0 bases, leaving 8 bases between the germline ends. Germline V gives CDR1 LGHDT, CDR2 YNNKEL (reference sequence). The CDR3 here is CASSQGDMNTEAFF. DNA of the CDR3: TGTGCCAGCAGCCAGGGGGACATGAACACTGAAGCTTTCTTT.

The gene calls are TRBV5-1 and TRBJ2-1, with D unresolved. The V gene's germline CDR1 is SGHRS and CDR2 YFSETQ. This CDR3 spans 13 amino acids. The V gene lost 0 bases and the J gene lost 6 bases, with 7 bases spanning the gap. This chain's CDR3 is CASSLATTNEQFF. The CDR3 nucleotides read TGCGCCAGCAGCTTGGCGACAACCAATGAGCAGTTCTTC.

V is TRBV6-2 or TRBV6-3 and J is TRBJ1-6; D uncertain. CDR1 is MNHEY and CDR2 is SVGEGT in the germline V gene. V lost 2 bases and J lost 2, with 4 bases in between. The CDR3 length is 14 residues. The CDR3 loop reads CASSYQAYNSPLHF. The DNA for the CDR3 is TGTGCCAGCAGTTACCAGGCCTATAATTCACCCCTCCACTTT.

The rearrangement links TRBV15 to TRBJ2-4; D is possibly TRBD1 (6 bases). With 0 bases removed from V and 0 bases from J, the gap between germline ends came to 12 bases. CDR1 and CDR2 (germline): LNHNV, YYDKDF (reference sequence). The CDR3 contains 17 residues. CDR3 DNA: TGTGCCACCAGCAGAGATCCTCCCAGGGGAGCCAAAAACATTCAGTACTTC. Protein: CATSRDPPRGAKNIQYF.

The CDR3 DNA is TGCAGTGTGGCTGGTTTGAATACGCAGTATTTT. Its translation: CSVAGLNTQYF. The rearrangement uses TRBV20-1 and TRBJ2-3; D is unresolved. The V gene lost 7 bases and the J gene lost 7 bases, with 12 bases spanning the gap. This CDR3 is built from 11 residues. The V gene's germline CDR1 is DFQATT and CDR2 SNEGSKA (reference sequence).

The rearrangement uses TRBV5-5 and TRBJ1-3, with 7 bases that match TRBD1. Germline assignment: CDR1 SGHKS and CDR2 YYEKEE (reference sequence). This CDR3 spans 14 amino acids. With V trimmed by 1 base and J by 4 bases, 2 bases remained unmatched. The CDR3 spells CASSLTGVGNTIYF. As DNA, the CDR3 is TGTGCCAGCAGCTTGACAGGGGTGGGAAACACCATATATTTT.

This chain connects TRBV28 to TRBJ2-5; a weak D match, TRBD2 (5 bases). Trimming took 3 bases from V and 1 from J, leaving 9 bases between them. This CDR3 comprises 14 residues. The V gene's germline CDR1 is MDHEN and CDR2 SYDVKM. In nucleotides, the CDR3 is TGTGCCAGCAGTTTGCCGGGGATCCAAGAGACCCAGTACTTC. It translates to CASSLPGIQETQYF.

This clone showed up just a few times. The chain couples TRBV11-2 to TRBJ2-7; 9 bases are a match to TRBD1. This CDR3 comprises 15 residues. Germline V gene data show CDR1 as SGHAT and CDR2 as FQNNGV. Losses at the gene ends were 1 base for V and 5 bases for J; bases not matched to a gene: 6. The CDR3, as DNA: TGTGCCAGCAGCTTAGCAGGGACAGGGCTCCACGAGCAGTACTTC. The encoded protein is CASSLAGTGLHEQYF.